The 9 T cell receptor beta chains in this list originate from one sample, sequenced in a study of blood T cell repertoires in COVID-19. Clones were sequenced by immunoSEQ multiplex PCR, and TCRdb holds only the in-frame ones, with some missing. The data contain 140,000 or so clones, approximately 84% of them singletons. Sample: peripheral blood. These receptors were taken from a woman aged 55-70 years with acute or convalescent COVID-19.

This chain connects TRBV27 to TRBJ2-5; 12 bases are a match to TRBD1. CDR1 and CDR2 from the germline V gene are MNHEY and SMNVEV (reference sequence). This CDR3 is 16 amino acids long. Trimming took 4 bases from V and 4 from J; bases not matched to a gene: 7. The chain's CDR3 is CASSSPGQGARETQYF. CDR3 DNA sequence: TGTGCCAGCAGTTCTCCGGGACAGGGGGCAAGAGAGACCCAGTACTTC.

The chain joins TRBV10-2 to TRBJ1-6, with D unclear. CDR1 WSHSY and CDR2 SAAADI come from the germline V gene. V lost 7 bases, J lost 5 bases, and 9 bases lay in between. The CDR3 spans 13 residues. The CDR3 DNA reads TGCGCCAGCAAACCAGTCGATAATTCACCCCTCCACTTT. It encodes CASKPVDNSPLHF.

The V and J genes are TRBV7-8 and TRBJ2-2, with D perhaps TRBD2 (6 bases). Trimming removed 7 bases at V and 1 base at J, with 16 bases between. Germline V gene data show CDR1 as SGHVS and CDR2 as FQNEAQ. CDR3 length: 16 residues. CDR3 nucleotides: TGTGCCAGCACCGCAGGGAGGAAGGTGAACACCGGGGAGCTGTTTTTT. Translation gives CASTAGRKVNTGELFF.

The chain uses TRBV2 and TRBJ1-4; 7 bases fit TRBD1. The germline gives CDR1 SNHLY, CDR2 FYNNEI. J was trimmed by 10 bases and V by 3 bases; bases with no gene match: 5. The CDR3 is made up of 13 amino acids. DNA of the CDR3: TGTGCCAGCAGTGATCCGGGACAGACAAAACTGTTTTTT. Translated, it gives CASSDPGQTKLFF.

The chain links TRBV19 to TRBJ1-5, with unresolved D. The germline CDR1 and CDR2 sequences are LNHDA and SQIVND (reference sequence). The CDR3 length is 15 residues. The V end was cut by 3 bases, the J end by 1 base, with 10 bases between. The CDR3 reads CASSISGMSNQPQHF. CDR3 sequence (DNA): TGTGCCAGTAGTATTTCCGGGATGAGCAATCAGCCCCAGCATTTT.

A few counts support this clone. The V call is TRBV6-5, the J call TRBJ1-2, with D tentatively TRBD1 (5 bases). CDR1 and CDR2 from the germline V gene are MNHEY and SVGAGI. The CDR3 has 12 amino acids. The V end was cut by 6 bases, the J end by 6 bases, with 11 bases between. The CDR3 region has the DNA TGTGCCAGCAGGTTTTCCAGGGATGGCTACACCTTC. Translated, it gives CASRFSRDGYTF.

This clone showed up just a few times. This sequence joins TRBV19 and TRBJ1-5; unclear D gene. The length of the CDR3 is 13 residues. Trimming shortened V by 2 bases and J by 6 bases, and 8 bases separated the two germline ends. The germline CDR1 and CDR2 sequences are LNHDA and SQIVND (reference sequence). This CDR3 reads CASSIHSSQPQHF. The DNA for the CDR3 is TGTGCCAGTAGTATACACTCCTCTCAGCCCCAGCATTTT.

The chain employs TRBV13 and TRBJ2-7; D is unclear. V lost 1 base to trimming and J lost 3 bases, with 4 bases between them. The CDR3 covers 12 residues. The germline CDR1 and CDR2 sequences are PRHDT and FYEKMQ (reference sequence). CDR3 nucleotide sequence: TGTGCCAGCAGCTTAGACGGCTACGAGCAGTACTTC. Translated: CASSLDGYEQYF.

V and J are TRBV21-1 and TRBJ2-7; the table assigns TRBD2, which was not confirmed against the DNA. TRBV21-1 is given as a pseudogene. This CDR3 is 18 amino acids long. The CDR3 sequence: CASSRQELSGRSSYEQYF. CDR3 sequence (DNA): TGTGCCAGCAGCAGACAGGAGCTTAGCGGGAGGTCATCCTACGAGCAGTACTTC.